Listed below are T cell receptor beta chains from one sample, sequenced in a study of blood T cell repertoires in COVID-19. Only in-frame clones appear in the TCRdb table, and some are missing; sequencing was by immunoSEQ multiplex PCR. This repertoire shows over 200,000 clones, less than 90% found once; its top ten account for approximately 6.5%. Sequenced sample: PBMCs or T cells enriched from blood (not recorded which). Every receptor here comes from a middle-aged woman who had recovered from COVID-19. The CDR3 runs from the conserved cysteine through the conserved F or W. The D gene is left open where the match is weak. Size tells how often a clone was seen (once, few, many) or the class of an expanded clone, and some rows leave it out.

-	TRBJ1-3	TRBD1	TRBV24-1	TGTGCCACCCAGGGACAGGGGCAAAACACCATATATTTT	CATQGQGQNTIYF
-	TRBJ2-1	TRBD2	TRBV5-1	TGCGCCAGCAGCCCACTAACCCCGGGACTAGGGTCTAATGAGCAGTTCTTC	CASSPLTPGLGSNEQFF
-	TRBJ2-1	-	TRBV18	TGTGCCAGCTCGCTTCTGACTAGGGTCTACAATGAGCAGTTCTTC	CASSLLTRVYNEQFF
-	TRBJ2-2	TRBD2	TRBV27	TGTGCCAGCTCCCACTCGGCCAGCGGGAGCGTAGCGGTCTCCGGGGAGCTGTTTTTT	CASSHSASGSVAVSGELFF
-	TRBJ1-2	-	TRBV3-1/TRBV3-2	TGTGCCAGCAGCCAAGTTGGCGGGGGCCTTGGTGGCTACACCTTC	CASSQVGGGLGGYTF
once	TRBJ2-5	TRBD2	TRBV11-2	TGTGCCAGCAGCTTAGGTGGGGCGGGAGGCGAGACCCAGTACTTC	CASSLGGAGGETQYF
-	TRBJ2-2	TRBD2	TRBV5-4	TGTGCCAGCAGGGCGGGAGGGCGACCGAACACCGGGGAGCTGTTTTTT	CASRAGGRPNTGELFF
few	TRBJ2-3	TRBD2	TRBV5-8	TGTGCCAGCAGCCCGGGGCCCATAGCGGGGGAAACAGATACGCAGTATTTT	CASSPGPIAGETDTQYF
-	TRBJ2-1	-	TRBV10-1	TGCGCCAGCAGTGAGCGGCGGGGTGACGTAGGTGAGCAGTTCTTC	CASSERRGDVGEQFF
-	TRBJ2-3	-	TRBV29-1	TGCAGCGTTGAAGAGGGAGCAGATACGCAGTATTTT	CSVEEGADTQYF
-	TRBJ2-3	-	TRBV3-1/TRBV3-2	TGTGCCAGCAGCCAAGGACTCTCTAGCACAGATACGCAGTATTTT	CASSQGLSSTDTQYF
-	TRBJ2-1	TRBD2	TRBV7-6	TGTGCCAGCAGCTTAGTTCCTAGCGGGGGGAACAATGAGCAGTTCTTC	CASSLVPSGGNNEQFF
-	TRBJ2-3	-	TRBV4-3	TGCGCCAGCAGCCAAGAACCCGGCGGGCGGGGCACAGATACGCAGTATTTT	CASSQEPGGRGTDTQYF
-	TRBJ1-2	-	TRBV6-5	TGTGCCAGCAGTCACCGTAGGGGCGGCGACACCTTC	CASSHRRGGDTF
-	TRBJ2-5	-	TRBV6-5	TGTGCCAGCAGTCGGGGAGTGGCCGGGATGGAGACCCAGTACTTC	CASSRGVAGMETQYF
-	TRBJ2-1	TRBD2	TRBV11-2	TGTGCCAGCAGCTTCTTGGCCGGGACTAGCGGGAGCGGCTACAATGAGCAGTTCTTC	CASSFLAGTSGSGYNEQFF
-	TRBJ1-1	TRBD1	TRBV19	TGTGCCAGTAGTATAGATGTCAGACAGGGGATCACTGAAGCTTTCTTT	CASSIDVRQGITEAFF
-	TRBJ2-3	-	TRBV4-1	TGCGCCAGCAGCCAAGAGAAATCTAGCGAGAGCACAGATACGCAGTATTTT	CASSQEKSSESTDTQYF
-	TRBJ1-1	-	TRBV5-6	TGTGCCAGCAGCCCGGGGAACACTGAAGCTTTCTTT	CASSPGNTEAFF
-	TRBJ2-5	TRBD2	TRBV3-1/TRBV3-2	TGTGCCAGCAGCCAATCTTCCGGGGGGCAAGAGACCCAGTACTTC	CASSQSSGGQETQYF
-	TRBJ1-2	TRBD1	TRBV7-9	TGTGCCAGCAGCTTATCCGGGACAGAATATGGCTACACCTTC	CASSLSGTEYGYTF
-	TRBJ2-6	-	TRBV5-1	TGCGCCAGCAGCTTGGAAGGACAAGGCTCTGGGGCCAACGTCCTGACTTTC	CASSLEGQGSGANVLTF
once	TRBJ2-7	-	TRBV3-1/TRBV3-2	TGTGCCAGCAGCCAAGCCCAAGGAGGCTTCCCCTACGAGCAGTACTTC	CASSQAQGGFPYEQYF
-	TRBJ1-2	-	TRBV19	TGTGCCAGTAGCGACAGTAACTATGGCTACACCTTC	CASSDSNYGYTF
-	TRBJ1-4	-	TRBV28	TGTGCCAGCAGTTTTCGGGCTAATGAAAAACTGTTTTTT	CASSFRANEKLFF
once	TRBJ1-1	TRBD1	TRBV5-1	TGCGCCAGCAGCCCGGTCCAGGGGACAGGAGGGAGCACTGAAGCTTTCTTT	CASSPVQGTGGSTEAFF
-	TRBJ2-5	-	TRBV7-7	TGTGCCAGCAGCTTAGGAGCGTCCCAAGAGACCCAGTACTTC	CASSLGASQETQYF
-	TRBJ1-4	TRBD1	TRBV14	TGTGCCAGCAGCCAAGATCTTCAGGGGGCGGGTGAAAAACTGTTTTTT	CASSQDLQGAGEKLFF
-	TRBJ1-5	-	TRBV4-1	TGCGCCAGCAGCCAAGATGGGGACTACTATCAGCCCCAGCATTTT	CASSQDGDYYQPQHF
-	TRBJ2-2	TRBD1	TRBV12-3/TRBV12-4	TGTGCCAGCAGGCGACAGGGAACCGGGGAGCTGTTTTTT	CASRRQGTGELFF
-	TRBJ2-1	-	TRBV6-5	TGTGCCAGCAGTTATGGGGGCGATGAGCAGTTCTTC	CASSYGGDEQFF
-	TRBJ1-4	TRBD1	TRBV9	TGTGCCAGCAGCGGCTACAGGGGAGATAATGAAAAACTGTTTTTT	CASSGYRGDNEKLFF
once	TRBJ1-1	-	TRBV9	TGTGCCAGCAGCGTAGTAGGAGGGAACACTGAAGCTTTCTTT	CASSVVGGNTEAFF
-	TRBJ2-1	TRBD1	TRBV19	TGTGCCAGTAGTAACCACCGGGACAGGGCTAAGTTCTTC	CASSNHRDRAKFF
-	TRBJ2-7	-	TRBV27	TGTGCCAGCAGTTCCCGGAGGCAGGGGAGCTCCTACGAGCAGTACTTC	CASSSRRQGSSYEQYF
-	TRBJ1-1	TRBD1	TRBV10-1	TGCGCCAGCAGTGAGGGACAGGGTCGGAACACTGAAGCTTTCTTT	CASSEGQGRNTEAFF
once	TRBJ2-2	-	TRBV5-1	TGCGCCAGCAGCTCAAACACTCGCAGGGGACCCACCGGGGAGCTGTTTTTT	CASSSNTRRGPTGELFF
-	TRBJ1-5	TRBD1	TRBV19	TGTGCCAGTACGGACAGGGAGGTGTTTCAGCCCCAGCATTTT	CASTDREVFQPQHF
-	TRBJ1-2	-	TRBV6-2/TRBV6-3	TGTGCCAGCAGTTACTCGGAGGGGCTTGGCTACACCTTC	CASSYSEGLGYTF
-	TRBJ1-2	TRBD1	TRBV2	TGTGCCAGCAGGAAGGGACAGAATGATAACTATGGCTACACCTTC	CASRKGQNDNYGYTF
-	TRBJ1-2	-	TRBV19	TGTGCCAACACCAACTATACTGCTAACTATGGCTACACCTTC	CANTNYTANYGYTF
-	TRBJ2-7	TRBD2	TRBV20-1	TGCAGTGCTAGTCGGACTAGCGGTAGAGGCTCCTACGAGCAGTACTTC	CSASRTSGRGSYEQYF
-	TRBJ2-5	TRBD1	TRBV19	TGTGCCAGTACCGCACAGGGGCAAGAGACCCAGTACTTC	CASTAQGQETQYF
-	TRBJ1-4	-	TRBV4-1	TGCGCCAGCAGCCAAAGCGGGGGACTAGACAGGGAAAAACTGTTTTTT	CASSQSGGLDREKLFF
once	TRBJ1-4	TRBD1	TRBV5-1	TGCGCCAGCAGCCCCCCGACAGGGAAGACTAATGAAAAACTGTTTTTT	CASSPPTGKTNEKLFF
-	TRBJ1-6	-	TRBV6-5	TGTGCCAGCAGTTACCAGGGTTCCTATAATTCACCCCTCCACTTT	CASSYQGSYNSPLHF
once	TRBJ2-7	-	TRBV6-1	TGTGCCAGCAGTGAAATATGGGCAGTCCTCCCTTACGAGCAGTACTTC	CASSEIWAVLPYEQYF
-	TRBJ1-2	-	TRBV11-2	TGTGCCAGCAGCTTGTCGAGAGGGAACTATGGCTACACCTTC	CASSLSRGNYGYTF
-	TRBJ2-4	-	TRBV18	TGTGCCAGCTCACCTACAGGAAACATTCAGTACTTC	CASSPTGNIQYF
once	TRBJ2-1	TRBD2	TRBV9	TGTGCCAGCAGCGTAGCTACGGGACTAGCGAATGAGCAGTTCTTC	CASSVATGLANEQFF
-	TRBJ2-7	TRBD1	TRBV30	TGTGCCTGGAGTGTGGGGGGGACAGGGATCTACGAGCAGTACTTC	CAWSVGGTGIYEQYF
-	TRBJ1-2	-	TRBV6-2/TRBV6-3	TGTGCCAGCAGCCTACTCTATGGCTACACCTTC	CASSLLYGYTF
-	TRBJ1-2	TRBD1	TRBV6-2/TRBV6-3	TGTGCCAGCAGTTACGATGGACAGGGACCTTATGGCTACACCTTC	CASSYDGQGPYGYTF